This T cell receptor (beta chain) was observed in a study of cytomegalovirus exposure and HLA in healthy donors. General study results and limits: TCR beta sequences reportedly predicted most subjects' HLA-A and HLA-B alleles accurately. With DRB1 most and HLA-C fewest, TCR association rates differed between HLA loci in a later analysis. Cytomegalovirus status, reportedly, was diagnosed with high specificity and sensitivity by the classifier.

A multiplex PCR was run with 60 Vbeta primers and 13 Jbeta primers. The table came from immunoSEQ multiplex PCR; TCRdb's copy has only in-frame clones and leaves some out. The sample contains 250,000 to 350,000 clones, around 86% of which appear only once. Remarks on this clone: Its matching antigen is unknown.

The CDR3 sequence is 15 residues long. Trimming took 0 bases from V and 7 from J; bases not matched to a gene: 6. Germline-derived CDR1 and CDR2 are LGHNA and YNFKEQ. The TCR was taken from a middle-aged man in good health and CMV-seropositive. J is TRBJ2-1 and V is TRBV4-2; 7 nucleotides agree with TRBD1. The sample consisted of PBMCs. This CDR3 is CASSQDLTGSNEQFF. The CDR3 DNA sequence: TGTGCCAGCAGCCAAGATCTGACAGGGTCTAATGAGCAGTTCTTC.